A selection of T cell receptor beta chains follows, all from one sample in a study of blood T cell repertoires in COVID-19. Libraries were prepared by immunoSEQ multiplex PCR; TCRdb keeps only in-frame clonotypes and omits some of them. The sample shows over 200,000 clones, around 88% of them seen only once. The material sequenced was peripheral blood. The source is an older man with acute or convalescent COVID-19. CDR3s include the opening cysteine and the closing phenylalanine or tryptophan. D genes are given only for firm matches. Only some rows state a clone size, as once, few, many or a class for expanded clones.

clone size	V gene	J gene	D gene	CDR3 protein	CDR3 DNA
NA	TRBV19	TRBJ1-1	TRBD1	CASSFPGTGGTEAFF	TGTGCCAGTAGTTTCCCCGGGACAGGGGGGACTGAAGCTTTCTTT
NA	TRBV5-1	TRBJ2-6	NA	CASSPGPLTVPSSGANVLTF	TGCGCCAGCAGCCCCGGACCCCTGACAGTACCTAGCTCTGGGGCCAACGTCCTGACTTTC
NA	TRBV6-5	TRBJ2-5	TRBD1	CASSYDRGLTQYF	TGTGCCAGCAGTTACGACAGGGGTTTGACCCAGTACTTC
NA	TRBV28	TRBJ2-5	NA	CASRHTGLQETQYF	TGTGCCAGCAGACATACAGGGCTCCAAGAGACCCAGTACTTC
few	TRBV19	TRBJ1-5	NA	CASSIGMRQPQHF	TGTGCCAGTAGTATAGGGATGAGGCAGCCCCAGCATTTT
NA	TRBV6-1	TRBJ1-6	NA	CASSDEQGYNSPLHF	TGTGCCAGCAGTGATGAACAGGGATATAATTCACCCCTCCACTTT
NA	TRBV19	TRBJ2-4	TRBD1	CASSGQNRGSVAKNIQYF	TGTGCCAGTAGCGGCCAAAACAGGGGGAGTGTCGCCAAAAACATTCAGTACTTC
once	TRBV5-1	TRBJ2-7	NA	CASSLEAGKGEQYF	TGCGCCAGCAGCTTGGAAGCAGGGAAGGGCGAGCAGTACTTC
NA	TRBV25-1	TRBJ1-2	TRBD1	CASSEYRTGAGYTF	TGTGCCAGCAGTGAATATAGGACAGGGGCTGGCTACACCTTC
NA	TRBV12-5	TRBJ2-5	NA	CASGLGTSKGETQYF	TGTGCTAGTGGTTTGGGGACATCAAAGGGGGAGACCCAGTACTTC
NA	TRBV5-8	TRBJ1-1	TRBD1	CASRTGGALNTEAFF	TGTGCCAGCAGGACAGGGGGCGCATTGAACACTGAAGCTTTCTTT
NA	TRBV7-2	TRBJ2-1	TRBD1	CASSSFPTGDNEQFF	TGTGCCAGCAGCTCCTTCCCGACAGGGGACAATGAGCAGTTCTTC
NA	TRBV6-1	TRBJ1-3	NA	CASSEGRGSGNTIYF	TGTGCCAGCAGTGAAGGGCGGGGATCTGGAAACACCATATATTTT
NA	TRBV29-1	TRBJ2-7	TRBD1	CSVRQGGAYEQYF	TGCAGCGTTCGACAGGGTGGAGCCTACGAGCAGTACTTC
NA	TRBV5-1	TRBJ1-4	NA	CASSSGGNNEKLFF	TGCGCCAGCAGCTCGGGGGGAAATAATGAAAAACTGTTTTTT
NA	TRBV30	TRBJ2-3	NA	CAWSGMDSTDTQYF	TGTGCCTGGAGCGGAATGGACAGTACAGATACGCAGTATTTT